Each of the 5 T cell receptor beta chains below was sequenced from the same sample in a study of cytomegalovirus exposure and HLA in healthy donors. The primer mix had 60 Vbeta and 13 Jbeta primers. Here immunoSEQ multiplex PCR was the method, and the copy in TCRdb shows in-frame clones only, minus some. The profile shows around 150,000 clones, 86% of them singletons. The specimen was PBMCs. The source of these receptors is a woman between 18 and 30 years old in good health and CMV-seronegative.

This clone was detected only once. V and J are TRBV9 and TRBJ2-3; D gene ambiguous. V was trimmed by 0 bases and J by 4 bases, leaving 12 bases between them. Germline loops: CDR1 SGDLS, CDR2 YYNGEE. This CDR3 has 15 residues. The CDR3 sequence is CASSVGLHGADTQYF. CDR3 DNA sequence: TGTGCCAGCAGCGTAGGACTTCACGGAGCAGATACGCAGTATTTT.

The CDR3 bases are TGCGCCAGCAGCCCCCTCAGGGGTATCACTGAAGCTTTCTTT. Translating gives CASSPLRGITEAFF. This rearrangement joins TRBV5-1 to TRBJ1-1; possible D gene TRBD1, 6 bases. Trimming took off 4 bases at V and 4 bases at J, with 14 bases between the two ends. The CDR3 loop spans 14 amino acids. Germline values: CDR1 SGHRS, CDR2 YFSETQ.

This clone was counted between two and nine times. The genes are TRBV7-6 and TRBJ2-2; 7 bases are shared with TRBD2. Germline CDR1 reads SGHVS; CDR2 reads FNYEAQ. V lost 1 base to trimming and J lost 1 base; unmatched junction nucleotides: 3. CDR3 length equals 16 residues. The CDR3 here is CASSLGLAVNTGELFF. The CDR3 DNA is TGTGCCAGCAGCTTAGGGCTAGCGGTGAACACCGGGGAGCTGTTTTTT.

This chain uses TRBV14 with TRBJ2-7; D possibly corresponds to TRBD2 (6 bases). Deletions cut 0 bases from V and 3 bases from J, with 12 bases between. CDR1 is SGHDN, CDR2 FVKESK, per germline. The CDR3 consists of 15 residues. The CDR3 spells CASSQDPGLHYEQYF. DNA for the CDR3: TGTGCCAGCAGCCAAGACCCGGGACTTCACTACGAGCAGTACTTC.

The gene calls are TRBV7-9 and TRBJ2-7; the D is unclear. V dropped 5 bases and J dropped 4 bases, with 6 bases sitting between them. Germline CDR1 reads SEHNR; CDR2 reads FQNEAQ (reference sequence). The CDR3 covers 11 residues. CDR3 bases: TGTGCCAGCAGCAACAATTACGAGCAGTACTTC. Amino acids: CASSNNYEQYF. Full variable domain (outside the CDR3, taken from reference TRBV7-9 and TRBJ2-7): DTGVSQNPRHKITKRGQNVTFRCDPISEHNRLYWYRQTLGQGPEFLTYFQNEAQLEKSRLLSDRFSAERPKGSFSTLEIQRTEQGDSAMYLCASSNNYEQYFGPGTRLTVT.